A selection of T cell receptor beta chains follows, all from one sample in a study of response to subunit inactivated influenza vaccine. TCRdb re-analysed the RT-PCR reads in MiXCR, keeping a single row per CDR3 protein. Of under 850,000 distinct CDR3 sequences listed, approximately 17% are singletons. Sequences were derived from PBMCs from blood, sampled 5 to 6 days after vaccination. The receptors here all came from a man aged 45 to 65 who received an inactivated influenza vaccine. The CDR3 runs from the conserved cysteine through the conserved F or W. A D gene is named only where the DNA matches it firmly. Expanded clones are given a class, and other clones once, few, many or no size at all.

cdr3_length: 15
j_call: TRBJ1-6
d_call: TRBD1
clone_size: few
v_call: TRBV6-1
cdr3_nt: TGTGCCAGCAGTGACCGGGACAGGGGTAATTCACCCCTCCACTTT
cdr3_aa: CASSDRDRGNSPLHF

cdr3_length: 12
j_call: TRBJ2-7
d_call: NA
clone_size: many
v_call: TRBV12-3/TRBV12-4
cdr3_nt: TGTGCCAGCAGTCCGCGGATGAATGAGCAGTACTTC
cdr3_aa: CASSPRMNEQYF

cdr3_length: 15
j_call: TRBJ1-5
d_call: TRBD1
clone_size: few
v_call: TRBV6-1
cdr3_nt: TGTGCCAGCAGACACACAGGGGTTAGCAATCAGCCCCAGCATTTT
cdr3_aa: CASRHTGVSNQPQHF

cdr3_length: 17
j_call: TRBJ2-5
d_call: TRBD1
clone_size: few
v_call: TRBV7-2
cdr3_nt: TGTGCCAGCAGCTTAGCGCTAGTCAGGGGGCCGAGTGAGACCCAGTACTTC
cdr3_aa: CASSLALVRGPSETQYF

cdr3_length: 16
j_call: TRBJ1-6
d_call: TRBD1
clone_size: NA
v_call: TRBV5-1
cdr3_nt: TGCGCCAGCAGCTTGTATGGGACAGTTTATAATTCACCCCTCCACTTT
cdr3_aa: CASSLYGTVYNSPLHF

cdr3_length: 16
j_call: TRBJ1-5
d_call: NA
clone_size: once
v_call: TRBV28
cdr3_nt: TGTGCCAGCAGTTACGCAGGGTCTTATAGCAATCAGCCCCAGCATTTT
cdr3_aa: CASSYAGSYSNQPQHF

cdr3_length: 16
j_call: TRBJ2-5
d_call: TRBD2
clone_size: NA
v_call: TRBV7-9
cdr3_nt: TGTGCCAGCAGCTGGGGACTAGCGGGGGCCAAAGAGACCCAGTACTTC
cdr3_aa: CASSWGLAGAKETQYF

cdr3_length: 15
j_call: TRBJ2-7
d_call: TRBD1
clone_size: many
v_call: TRBV4-3
cdr3_nt: TGCGCCAGCAGCCAAGATATGGGACAGAACTACGAGCAGTACTTC
cdr3_aa: CASSQDMGQNYEQYF

cdr3_length: 14
j_call: TRBJ1-1
d_call: NA
clone_size: NA
v_call: TRBV6-5
cdr3_nt: TGTGCCAGCAGTTACTTCGGGGATAACACTGAAGCTTTCTTT
cdr3_aa: CASSYFGDNTEAFF

cdr3_length: 16
j_call: TRBJ2-1
d_call: NA
clone_size: NA
v_call: TRBV27
cdr3_nt: TGTGCCAGCAGTTTCAAAGGCGGGATCCTCTACAATGAGCAGTTCTTC
cdr3_aa: CASSFKGGILYNEQFF

cdr3_length: 15
j_call: TRBJ2-5
d_call: NA
clone_size: NA
v_call: TRBV30
cdr3_nt: TGTGCCTGGAGTGTAAGGCAGAACCCCAAAGGGACCCAGTACTTC
cdr3_aa: CAWSVRQNPKGTQYF

cdr3_length: 17
j_call: TRBJ1-6
d_call: TRBD1
clone_size: few
v_call: TRBV7-9
cdr3_nt: TGTGCCAGCAGCTTTTTCGTGGGACAGGGGGGAAATTCACCCCTCCACTTT
cdr3_aa: CASSFFVGQGGNSPLHF

cdr3_length: 18
j_call: TRBJ2-7
d_call: TRBD1
clone_size: NA
v_call: TRBV12-3/TRBV12-4
cdr3_nt: TGTACCATCAGTTTAGCGCCGGGACAGGGCCTTAGCTCCTACGAGCAGTACTTC
cdr3_aa: CTISLAPGQGLSSYEQYF

cdr3_length: 11
j_call: TRBJ2-5
d_call: NA
clone_size: few
v_call: TRBV5-1
cdr3_nt: TGCGCCAGCAGGTCCGACGAGACCCAGTACTTC
cdr3_aa: CASRSDETQYF

cdr3_length: 16
j_call: TRBJ2-3
d_call: NA
clone_size: NA
v_call: TRBV5-1
cdr3_nt: TGCGCCAGCAGCTTGATTGGTGCGACAGGCACAGATACGCAGTATTTT
cdr3_aa: CASSLIGATGTDTQYF

cdr3_length: 14
j_call: TRBJ1-1
d_call: NA
clone_size: NA
v_call: TRBV20-1
cdr3_nt: TGCAGTGCTAGGGGCCGGGGCGGGAGCACTGAAGCTTTCTTT
cdr3_aa: CSARGRGGSTEAFF

cdr3_length: 16
j_call: TRBJ2-3
d_call: TRBD2
clone_size: NA
v_call: TRBV9
cdr3_nt: TGTGCCAGCAGCCCAGAGGCGGGAGGGCAGTCAGATACGCAGTATTTT
cdr3_aa: CASSPEAGGQSDTQYF

cdr3_length: 16
j_call: TRBJ2-6
d_call: TRBD1
clone_size: NA
v_call: TRBV5-1
cdr3_nt: TGCGCCAGCAGGGGGACAGGCGTCTCTGGGGCCAACGTCCTGACTTTC
cdr3_aa: CASRGTGVSGANVLTF

cdr3_length: 15
j_call: TRBJ2-7
d_call: TRBD2
clone_size: many
v_call: TRBV7-2
cdr3_nt: TGTGCCAGCACACCCCTAGCGGGATTGCTTTACGAGCAGTACTTC
cdr3_aa: CASTPLAGLLYEQYF

cdr3_length: 13
j_call: TRBJ2-5
d_call: TRBD1
clone_size: NA
v_call: TRBV20-1
cdr3_nt: TGCAGGCCGGAGACAGGGGTCTTACAGACCCAGTACTTC
cdr3_aa: CRPETGVLQTQYF